One T cell receptor (beta chain) is described in this entry. Antigen specificity is unknown. These data are taken from a study of cytomegalovirus exposure and HLA in healthy donors. Whole-study results and caveats: Some TCR beta chains (more than 150 of them) were listed as cytomegalovirus-associated. Most TCR sequences showed up rarely, but some public TCRs showed up in many donors.

Both 60 Vbeta primers and 13 Jbeta primers went into the PCR. Profiled with immunoSEQ multiplex PCR; TCRdb holds only in-frame clones, not every one. The table includes roughly 200,000 clones, roughly 80% detected once. CDR3 length equals 16 residues. This receptor was obtained from a man aged 45-60 years in good health and CMV-seronegative. V gene TRBV12-2 combines with J gene TRBJ2-7; the table's D call, TRBD2, was not checked against the DNA. TRBV12-2 corresponds to a pseudogene. Sequencing was done on a sample of PBMCs. The CDR3 loop is CASRLVSGYLAYEQYF. CDR3 sequence (DNA): TGTGCAAGTCGCTTAGTGAGCGGTTACTTAGCCTACGAGCAGTACTTC.